This is a list of T cell receptor beta chains from one sample in a study of blood T cell repertoires in COVID-19. Some clones are missing from TCRdb's copy, which holds only in-frame ones; the method was immunoSEQ multiplex PCR. The sample contains fewer than 90,000 clones, around 90% of which appear only once. The specimen was peripheral blood. Receptors originate from a male donor with acute or convalescent COVID-19. Both conserved end residues are part of each CDR3. D genes are given only for firm matches. Rows may omit the clone size; those that give it use once, few, many or a size class.

J gene: TRBJ1-6
clone size: -
V gene: TRBV15
D gene: -
CDR3 protein: CATSRDRTVASPLHF
CDR3 DNA: TGTGCCACCAGCAGAGATCGGACAGTTGCTTCACCCCTCCACTTT

J gene: TRBJ1-4
clone size: -
V gene: TRBV12-3/TRBV12-4
D gene: -
CDR3 protein: CASTNREDKKLFF
CDR3 DNA: TGTGCCAGTACCAACCGCGAGGATAAAAAACTGTTTTTT

J gene: TRBJ1-5
clone size: few
V gene: TRBV2
D gene: -
CDR3 protein: CASSAETLNQPQHF
CDR3 DNA: TGTGCCAGCAGTGCAGAAACCCTCAATCAGCCCCAGCATTTT

J gene: TRBJ1-1
clone size: once
V gene: TRBV28
D gene: -
CDR3 protein: CASSPAGSGLMNTEAFF
CDR3 DNA: TGTGCCAGCAGCCCCGCGGGGTCGGGGCTGATGAACACTGAAGCTTTCTTT

J gene: TRBJ2-7
clone size: -
V gene: TRBV15
D gene: TRBD1
CDR3 protein: CATSRDIGTGDEQYF
CDR3 DNA: TGTGCCACCAGCAGAGATATTGGGACAGGGGACGAGCAGTACTTC

J gene: TRBJ1-3
clone size: -
V gene: TRBV9
D gene: -
CDR3 protein: CASSVATGGRGTHSGNTIYF
CDR3 DNA: TGTGCCAGCAGCGTAGCTACCGGGGGGAGGGGGACTCACTCTGGAAACACCATATATTTT

J gene: TRBJ1-1
clone size: -
V gene: TRBV30
D gene: -
CDR3 protein: CAGKTGRDTEAFF
CDR3 DNA: TGTGCCGGGAAAACAGGGAGGGACACTGAAGCTTTCTTT

J gene: TRBJ2-3
clone size: -
V gene: TRBV7-6
D gene: -
CDR3 protein: CASSLGRRGTDTQYF
CDR3 DNA: TGTGCCAGCAGCTTAGGTCGGAGGGGCACAGATACGCAGTATTTT

J gene: TRBJ2-6
clone size: -
V gene: TRBV3-1/TRBV3-2
D gene: TRBD1
CDR3 protein: CASSHGTGASGANVLTF
CDR3 DNA: TGTGCCAGCAGCCACGGGACAGGGGCGTCTGGGGCCAACGTCCTGACTTTC

J gene: TRBJ1-6
clone size: -
V gene: TRBV3-1/TRBV3-2
D gene: TRBD1
CDR3 protein: CASSQARDRDSPLHF
CDR3 DNA: TGTGCCAGCAGCCAAGCAAGGGACAGAGATTCACCCCTCCACTTT

J gene: TRBJ1-1
clone size: -
V gene: TRBV6-4
D gene: -
CDR3 protein: CASSGAGGGRTEAFF
CDR3 DNA: TGTGCCAGCAGTGGGGCCGGCGGGGGGCGTACTGAAGCTTTCTTT

J gene: TRBJ2-1
clone size: -
V gene: TRBV10-3
D gene: TRBD1
CDR3 protein: CAITTGDEQFF
CDR3 DNA: TGTGCCATCACCACAGGGGATGAGCAGTTCTTC

J gene: TRBJ2-5
clone size: -
V gene: TRBV19
D gene: TRBD1
CDR3 protein: CASRTGAAGETQYF
CDR3 DNA: TGTGCCAGTAGGACAGGGGCTGCGGGGGAGACCCAGTACTTC

J gene: TRBJ2-3
clone size: -
V gene: TRBV7-9
D gene: TRBD2
CDR3 protein: CASSLSSGGPTDTQYF
CDR3 DNA: TGTGCCAGCAGCTTGAGTAGCGGGGGACCCACAGATACGCAGTATTTT

J gene: TRBJ1-2
clone size: -
V gene: TRBV6-1
D gene: -
CDR3 protein: CASSESLELYGYTF
CDR3 DNA: TGTGCCAGCAGTGAATCCCTTGAACTCTATGGCTACACCTTC